This entry is about one T cell receptor beta chain. Original processing notes: Scientists estimated how many nucleated cells there were by amplifying reference gene primers. Clones were sequenced by immunoSEQ multiplex PCR, and TCRdb holds only the in-frame ones, with some missing. V and J calls and clone size follow that table, whereas D and trimming were derived from the DNA. The sample contains roughly 140,000 clones, 88% of which appear only once. CDR1 is LNHDA and CDR2 is SQIVND in the germline V gene (reference sequence). V lost 5 bases, J lost 3 bases, and 7 bases stayed unmatched. The CDR3 is 15 residues long. The data stem from a study of blood T cell repertoires in COVID-19. About the study: PBMCs, B-cell-depleted T cells, or T cells were the source of the cDNA or gDNA that made up the material.

This clonotype was sampled from a man aged 50-60 years with active or convalescent COVID-19. This chain uses TRBV19 with TRBJ2-5, with 9 bases lining up with TRBD2. The sequencing input was peripheral blood. CDR3 sequence reads: CASSGSGSSKETQYF. DNA for the CDR3: TGTGCCAGTAGTGGTAGCGGGAGTAGCAAAGAGACCCAGTACTTC. The entire variable domain, with the rest obtained from reference TRBV19 and TRBJ2-5, is as follows: DGGITQSPKYLFRKEGQNVTLSCEQNLNHDAMYWYRQDPGQGLRLIYYSQIVNDFQKGDIAEGYSVSREKKESFPLTVTSAQKNPTAFYLCASSGSGSSKETQYFGPGTRLLVL.